Below, one T cell receptor (beta chain) is given with its context. Its antigen is still unknown. The junction had 12 bases not matched to a gene; V was cut back by 4 bases and J by 2 bases. The germline V gene has CDR1 LGHNA and CDR2 YNFKEQ. CDR3 length: 18 amino acids. These data originate in a study of response to subunit inactivated influenza vaccine. Overall study results and limits: It was the authors' suggestion that each seasonal influenza vaccination recruits few new T cells.

TCRdb re-analysed the RT-PCR reads in MiXCR, keeping a single row per CDR3 protein. The sample consists of 200,000 to 250,000 distinct CDR3 sequences, 12% of them appearing once. The clonotype comes from a man aged 45 to 65 who received an inactivated influenza vaccine. J is TRBJ2-3 and V is TRBV4-2; 10 bases map to TRBD2. Sample: non-naive T cells sorted from PBMCs, taken around two weeks before vaccination. This chain's CDR3 is CASSPLSASGGPTDTQYF. The CDR3 DNA reads as TGTGCCAGCAGCCCCTTATCTGCTAGCGGGGGACCCACAGATACGCAGTATTTT.